A single sample gave rise to the 9 T cell receptor beta chains below, sequenced in a study of tumour-infiltrating T cells in Burkitt lymphoma. Libraries were prepared by immunoSEQ multiplex PCR; TCRdb keeps only in-frame clonotypes and omits some of them. The sample includes around 3,300 clones, 13% of them seen just once. The specimen sequenced was tumor tissue. The receptors were gathered from a human donor with Burkitt lymphoma.

The genes are TRBV4-2 and TRBJ1-4; possible D gene TRBD1, 6 bases. The V end lost 4 bases, the J end lost 7 bases, and 13 bases lay between the germline ends. The CDR3 totals 14 residues. From germline, CDR1 is LGHNA and CDR2 YNFKEQ. The CDR3 loop is CASSLGQRSEKLFF. The DNA for the CDR3 is TGTGCCAGCAGCCTCGGACAGAGAAGTGAAAAACTGTTTTTT.

This clone occurred a few times. The chain has TRBV9 and TRBJ2-7, with 7 bases identical to TRBD2. Germline CDR1 and CDR2: SGDLS and YYNGEE. After removal of 4 bases from V and 6 bases from J, the junction contained 7 bases not matched to a gene. This CDR3 spans 13 amino acids. CDR3 bases: TGTGCCAGCAGCCCGGGACGGGGGGTCGAGCAGTACTTC. It translates to CASSPGRGVEQYF.

The V call is TRBV6-6, the J call TRBJ2-5, with 10 nucleotides matching TRBD2. With 5 bases clipped from V and 5 bases from J, the junction kept 2 bases outside the gene matches. From germline, CDR1 is MNHNY and CDR2 SVGAGI (reference sequence). The CDR3 spans 13 residues. For the CDR3, the DNA is TGTGCCAGCAGTCAGGGACTAGCGGAGACCCAGTACTTC. Encoded protein: CASSQGLAETQYF.

A few counts support this clone. The rearrangement links TRBV9 to TRBJ2-2; TRBD2 matches at 13 bases. The CDR3 extends over 16 amino acids. The germline CDR1 and CDR2 sequences are SGDLS and YYNGEE. After removal of 2 bases from V and 6 bases from J, the junction contained 4 bases not matched to a gene. CDR3 bases: TGTGCCAGCAGCGTCCCCACTAGCGGGGGGGCCGGGGAGCTGTTTTTT. Translation: CASSVPTSGGAGELFF. Using reference TRBV9 and TRBJ2-2 for the parts outside the CDR3, the full variable domain is DSGVTQTPKHLITATGQRVTLRCSPRSGDLSVYWYQQSLDQGLQFLIQYYNGEERAKGNILERFSAQQFPDLHSELNLSSLELGDSALYFCASSVPTSGGAGELFFGEGSRLTVL.

This clone showed up just a few times. The rearrangement joins TRBV7-2 to TRBJ1-6; 11 bases are a match to TRBD1. V lost 4 bases and J lost 10; bases outside the gene matches: 6. Germline V gives CDR1 SGHTA, CDR2 FQGNSA. This CDR3 has 15 amino acids. The CDR3 nucleotides read TGTGCCAGCAGCTGGACGGACAGGGGGCGGTCACCCCTCCACTTT. Translated, it gives CASSWTDRGRSPLHF.

The chain recombines TRBV21-1 with TRBJ1-1; the table's D call, TRBD1, was not checked against the DNA. TRBV21-1 counts as a pseudogene. The CDR3 has 13 amino acids. In DNA form, the CDR3 reads TGTGCCAGATACAGGTTTCGGGACACTGAAGCTTTCTTT. Its translation: CARYRFRDTEAFF.

This chain uses TRBV7-2 with TRBJ2-3, with TRBD1 matching over 7 bases. This CDR3 is built from 17 residues. Germline trimming cut 5 bases from V and 3 bases from J; bases unmatched to any gene: 14. Germline V lookup: CDR1 SGHTA, CDR2 FQGNSA. The CDR3 coding sequence is TGTGCCAGCAGCCCACAATCACAGGGGAGTGGGACAGATACGCAGTATTTT. It specifies CASSPQSQGSGTDTQYF.

This chain joins TRBV4-2 and TRBJ1-2; 7 nucleotides align to TRBD1. The CDR3 totals 14 residues. Germline V gene sequence: CDR1 LGHNA, CDR2 YNFKEQ. The junction had 5 bases not matched to a gene; V was cut back by 1 base and J by 6 bases. This CDR3 is CASSQVLQGNGYTF. The DNA of the CDR3 is TGTGCCAGCAGCCAAGTCCTACAGGGGAATGGCTACACCTTC.

J is TRBJ1-3 and V is TRBV27, with unresolved D. CDR3 length: 16 residues. V was trimmed by 2 bases and J by 8 bases, leaving 19 bases between them. CDR1 and CDR2 (germline): MNHEY, SMNVEV (reference sequence). CDR3 DNA: TGTGCCAGCAGTTTAAACCCGCAACCCGGAGGCGACACCATATATTTT. This codes for CASSLNPQPGGDTIYF.